This T cell receptor (beta chain) comes out of a study of blood T cells in healthy people across ages. Study findings and constraints: Diversity of TCR beta correlated strongly with naive T cell percentage.

In its sample, this clonotype was seen a few times. What it binds is unknown. Each donor gave ten milliliters of peripheral blood. Germline-derived CDR1 and CDR2 are DFQATT and SNEGSKA (reference sequence). V lost 1 base to trimming and J lost 9 bases; unmatched junction nucleotides: 5. The CDR3 consists of 13 residues. With a J-beta primer mix and a sample-barcoded 5' primer, a second PCR ran about 6 to 11 cycles. One entry per CDR3 protein, called by TCRdb with MiXCR from the 5' RACE reads. The sample records over 700,000 distinct CDR3 sequences, approximately 25% being singletons. The data were also submitted as part of a second study, on T cells of mothers and their children. That paper adds: Nine systemically healthy Caucasian donors: three mothers, six children.

Material: blood. The TCR originated in a boy under 18 in good health. This chain joins TRBV20-1 and TRBJ2-3; TRBD1 aligns across 9 bases. The CDR3 protein is CSARGTGEETQYF. Here the CDR3 DNA reads TGCAGTGCTAGAGGGACAGGGGAAGAAACGCAGTATTTT.